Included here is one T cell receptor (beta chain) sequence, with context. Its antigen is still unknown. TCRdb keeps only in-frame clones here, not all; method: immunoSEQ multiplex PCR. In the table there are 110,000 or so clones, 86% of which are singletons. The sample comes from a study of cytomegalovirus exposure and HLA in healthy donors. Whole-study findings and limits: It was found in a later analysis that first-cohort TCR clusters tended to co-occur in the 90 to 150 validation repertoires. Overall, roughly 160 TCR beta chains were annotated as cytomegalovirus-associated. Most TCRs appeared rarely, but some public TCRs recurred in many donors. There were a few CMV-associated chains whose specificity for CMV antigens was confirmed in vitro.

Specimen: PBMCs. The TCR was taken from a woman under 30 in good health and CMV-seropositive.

CDR3 DNA sequence: TGTGCCAGCAGCCCTCACAATGAGCAGTTCTTC. The encoded protein is CASSPHNEQFF. This chain uses TRBV14 with TRBJ2-1; no clear D. Per the germline V gene, CDR1 is SGHDN and CDR2 is FVKESK. Trimming took off 4 bases at V and 5 bases at J, with 3 bases between the two ends. This CDR3 has 11 amino acids.